The 14 T cell receptor beta chains below were found in one sample sequenced in a study of T cell repertoires in cytomegalovirus infection. TCRdb re-analysed the reads in MiXCR, keeping a single row per CDR3 protein. The table lists 110,000 or so distinct CDR3 sequences, around 30% of them singletons. Their cognate antigens are unknown. The sequencing used CD8+ T cells from cultured PBMCs, collected from culture after CMV antigen stimulation. These receptors all come from a human donor in good health (CMV status not recorded). Some clones in this sample may be carry-over from other donors' samples.

The chain employs TRBV7-3 and TRBJ2-1; 9 bases match TRBD2. V was pared by 0 bases and J by 12 bases, with 9 bases of the junction left unmatched. Per the germline V gene, CDR1 is SGHTA and CDR2 is FQGTGA. The length of the CDR3 is 15 residues. The CDR3 bases are TGTGCCAGCAGCTTAACTTTAGCGGGGGCCCCAGGGCAGTTCTTC. It translates to CASSLTLAGAPGQFF.

In its sample, this clonotype was seen a few times. This rearrangement joins TRBV27 to TRBJ1-1; D not certain. Germline assignment: CDR1 MNHEY and CDR2 SMNVEV (reference sequence). Trimming took 4 bases from V and 0 from J, leaving 6 bases between them. CDR3 length: 13 amino acids. Written as DNA, the CDR3 is TGTGCCAGCAGTTCCCTGATGAACACTGAAGCTTTCTTT. This encodes CASSSLMNTEAFF.

V gene TRBV5-4 combines with J gene TRBJ2-7; TRBD1 is a possible D gene (6 bases). The V end lost 4 bases, the J end lost 4 bases, and 18 bases lay between the germline ends. CDR1 and CDR2 from the germline V gene are SGHNT and YYREEE (reference sequence). The CDR3 loop spans 15 amino acids. The CDR3 reads CASSGPPQGVYEQYF. In nucleotides, the CDR3 is TGTGCCAGCAGCGGACCTCCACAGGGAGTTTACGAGCAGTACTTC. Full variable domain (rest looked up from reference TRBV5-4 and TRBJ2-7): ETGVTQSPTHLIKTRGQQVTLRCSSQSGHNTVSWYQQALGQGPQFIFQYYREEENGRGNFPPRFSGLQFPNYSSELNVNALELDDSALYLCASSGPPQGVYEQYFGPGTRLTVT.

The rearrangement joins TRBV4-1 to TRBJ2-3; 10 nucleotides line up with TRBD2. The germline V gene encodes CDR1 MGHRA and CDR2 YSYEKL. The CDR3 consists of 17 residues. V was pared by 0 bases and J by 1 base, with 4 bases of the junction left unmatched. This CDR3 is CASSQDGSGGRTDTQYF. As DNA, the CDR3 is TGCGCCAGCAGCCAAGATGGTAGCGGGGGGCGCACAGATACGCAGTATTTT.

This rearrangement joins TRBV29-1 to TRBJ1-5; no clear D gene. The V gene's germline CDR1 is SQVTM and CDR2 ANQGSEA. Deletions cut 7 bases from V and 7 bases from J, with 20 bases between. The CDR3 has 14 residues. CDR3 sequence reads: CSALQAGPGQPQHF. For the CDR3, the DNA is TGCAGCGCTCTCCAGGCCGGACCCGGCCAGCCCCAGCATTTT.

The chain recombines TRBV4-1 with TRBJ1-1; perhaps TRBD1 as D (5 bases). The V and J ends lost 2 bases and 0 bases respectively, with 13 bases between them. From germline, CDR1 is MGHRA and CDR2 YSYEKL. The CDR3 loop spans 16 amino acids. The CDR3 DNA reads as TGCGCCAGCAGCCAAAACTCGGGGGTGGTGAACACTGAAGCTTTCTTT. Residues: CASSQNSGVVNTEAFF.

The chain uses TRBV2 and TRBJ2-1; 9 bases fit TRBD2. Trimming cost V 7 bases and J 6 bases; bases outside gene matches: 10. CDR1 and CDR2 from the germline V gene are SNHLY and FYNNEI. This CDR3 has 15 residues. CDR3 sequence reads: CASIGTSGRRNEQFF. The CDR3 coding sequence is TGTGCCAGCATAGGCACTAGCGGGCGACGCAATGAGCAGTTCTTC.

This clonotype came up a few times. The chain joins TRBV9 to TRBJ2-2; perhaps D is TRBD1 or TRBD2 (5 bases each). The CDR3 is made up of 16 amino acids. The ends were cut back, 3 bases at V and 0 bases at J, with 12 bases in the middle. Germline V CDR1 and CDR2: SGDLS, YYNGEE. Written as DNA, the CDR3 is TGTGCCAGCAGCGGGCCCCGGGGCCCGAACACCGGGGAGCTGTTTTTT. Its protein is CASSGPRGPNTGELFF.

This clonotype was counted a few times. This chain links TRBV19 with TRBJ2-2; 7 positions match TRBD1. Germline lookup yields CDR1 LNHDA and CDR2 SQIVND (reference sequence). J lost 7 bases, V lost 2 bases, and 7 bases had no gene match. CDR3 size: 15 residues. Here the CDR3 reads CASSIYRQGGGELFF. The CDR3 DNA reads TGTGCCAGTAGTATATACCGACAGGGTGGCGGGGAGCTGTTTTTT.

The gene calls are TRBV19 and TRBJ2-2; tentatively, D is TRBD1 or TRBD2 (6 bases each). The V and J ends lost 10 bases and 4 bases respectively, with 13 bases between them. CDR3 length: 13 amino acids. CDR1 is LNHDA, CDR2 SQIVND, per germline (reference sequence). CDR3 sequence (DNA): TGTGCCATATACAGGGAGGTCACCGGGGAGCTGTTTTTT. It codes for CAIYREVTGELFF.

V gene TRBV27 combines with J gene TRBJ1-4, with a tentative D call TRBD1 (6 bases). The V end was cut by 9 bases, the J end by 3 bases, with 20 bases between. There are 16 residues in the CDR3. Germline assignment: CDR1 MNHEY and CDR2 SMNVEV (reference sequence). The CDR3 coding sequence is TGTGCCAGTCAATCCGGCCTGGGGGCGGCTAATGAAAAACTGTTTTTT. Its translation is CASQSGLGAANEKLFF.

This clonotype was seen repeatedly, ten times or more. This chain uses TRBV7-2 with TRBJ1-5; 9 bases line up with TRBD1. The CDR3 has 16 residues. V was pared by 2 bases and J by 7 bases, with 9 bases of the junction left unmatched. The germline V gene has CDR1 SGHTA and CDR2 FQGNSA. The CDR3 reads CASSLYHRGLEQPQHF. Written as DNA, the CDR3 is TGTGCCAGCAGCTTATACCACAGGGGGCTTGAGCAGCCCCAGCATTTT.

This clonotype was picked up a small number of times. This chain links TRBV6-2 or TRBV6-3 with TRBJ2-7, with D perhaps matching TRBD1 (6 bases). This CDR3 comprises 16 residues. Germline CDR1 reads MNHEY; CDR2 reads SVGEGT. Between the trimmed V and J ends, which lost 6 bases and 2 bases, there was a span of 20 bases. The CDR3 DNA reads TGTGCCAGCAGAACCCCCCTGCAGGGGATTACCTACGAGCAGTACTTC. Translation: CASRTPLQGITYEQYF.

This clonotype was counted only a few times. The chain links TRBV7-9 to TRBJ1-2, with D tentatively TRBD1 (6 bases). Germline V gene data show CDR1 as SEHNR and CDR2 as FQNEAQ (reference sequence). Trimming removed 5 bases from V and 3 bases from J, with 16 bases in between. The CDR3 sequence is 15 residues long. The CDR3 is CASSLGAGADYGYTF. The CDR3 bases are TGTGCCAGCAGCCTCGGGGCAGGGGCTGACTATGGCTACACCTTC.